This entry features one T cell receptor beta chain sequence. The germline V gene has CDR1 ENHRY and CDR2 SYGVKD. The CDR3 runs 13 residues. Trimming took 4 bases from V and 6 from J; bases not matched to a gene: 4. This record comes from a study of blood T cell repertoires in COVID-19. Turning to the study itself: COVID-19 samples from acute and convalescent phases originated in the United States, Italy and Spain. From T cells, B-cell-depleted T cells, or PBMCs came the material, which was cDNA or gDNA.

Original processing methods: How many nucleated cells were present was estimated from reference gene primer amplification. Sequencing was performed with immunoSEQ multiplex PCR; in TCRdb, only in-frame clones are kept and a portion is missing. The DNA was the basis for D and trimming; V, J and clone size are from that table. The sample holds some 150,000 clones, 65% to 85% seen once. Sequenced sample: peripheral blood. V and J are TRBV10-3 and TRBJ2-3, with 7 bases fitting TRBD1. The TCR originated in an elderly woman with acute or convalescent COVID-19. Here the CDR3 DNA reads TGTGCCATCAGTGGACAGGGTGTCGATACGCAGTATTTT. Amino acids: CAISGQGVDTQYF.